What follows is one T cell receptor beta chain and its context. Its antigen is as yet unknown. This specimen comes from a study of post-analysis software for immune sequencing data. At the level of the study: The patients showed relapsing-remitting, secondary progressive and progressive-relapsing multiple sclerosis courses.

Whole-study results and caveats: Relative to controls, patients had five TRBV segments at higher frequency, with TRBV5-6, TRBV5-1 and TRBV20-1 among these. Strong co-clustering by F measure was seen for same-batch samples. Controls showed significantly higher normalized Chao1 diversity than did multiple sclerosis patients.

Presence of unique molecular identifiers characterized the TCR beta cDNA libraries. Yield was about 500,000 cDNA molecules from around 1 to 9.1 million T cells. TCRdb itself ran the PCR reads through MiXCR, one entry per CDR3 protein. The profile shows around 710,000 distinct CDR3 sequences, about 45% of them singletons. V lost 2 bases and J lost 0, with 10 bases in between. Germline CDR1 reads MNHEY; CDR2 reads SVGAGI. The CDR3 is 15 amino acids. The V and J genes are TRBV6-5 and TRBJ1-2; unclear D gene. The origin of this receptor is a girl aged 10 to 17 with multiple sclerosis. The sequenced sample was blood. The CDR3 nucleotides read TGTGCCAGCAGTTACGAGAGGCGATCTAACTATGGCTACACCTTC. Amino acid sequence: CASSYERRSNYGYTF.